A single sample gave rise to the 28 T cell receptor beta chains below, sequenced in a study of breast tumors, draining lymph nodes, adjacent tissues. Each CDR3 protein is one row after TCRdb ran MiXCR on the multiplex PCR reads. The profile covers about 63,000 distinct CDR3 sequences, with around three fifths appearing a single time and 15% to 20% taken by the ten largest. Sequences were obtained from breast tumor tissue. Receptor source: a female donor with breast cancer. Some clones in this sample may be carry-over from other donors' samples.

This clonotype has just one count. The chain combines TRBV9 with TRBJ1-6; D gene uncertain. CDR1 is SGDLS, CDR2 YYNGEE, per germline. CDR3 length equals 17 residues. Trimming cost V 2 bases and J 7 bases, with 19 bases left between them. The CDR3 loop is CASSVSEGSGSNSPLHF. DNA for the CDR3: TGTGCCAGCAGCGTCTCGGAAGGGAGTGGGTCAAATTCACCCCTCCACTTT.

CDR3 region: CSVDGTASTDTETQYF. The CDR3 nucleotides read TGCAGCGTTGATGGGACGGCTAGCACAGATACGGAGACCCAGTACTTC. The chain couples TRBV29-1 to TRBJ2-5; perhaps D is TRBD1 or TRBD2 (5 bases each). Germline V lookup: CDR1 SQVTM, CDR2 ANQGSEA. The ends were cut back, 3 bases at V and 5 bases at J, with 22 bases in the middle. CDR3 size: 16 residues.

This clonotype was detected once. The CDR3 sequence is CASSVIDTPYEQYF. The CDR3 DNA is TGTGCCAGCAGCGTAATCGACACCCCCTACGAGCAGTACTTC. The V call is TRBV9, the J call TRBJ2-1; no clear D gene. The end of the DNA is better explained by TRBJ2-7, so the J call may be wrong. This CDR3 spans 14 amino acids. Germline assignment: CDR1 SGDLS and CDR2 YYNGEE.

This chain links TRBV7-6 with TRBJ1-6, with D uncertain. V was clipped by 4 bases and J by 6 bases, with 7 bases between them. The length of the CDR3 is 13 residues. Germline-derived CDR1 and CDR2 are SGHVS and FNYEAQ. The chain's CDR3 is CASSSQANSPLHF. The CDR3 DNA follows: TGTGCCAGCAGCTCCCAGGCTAATTCACCCCTCCACTTT.

This clonotype was counted at least ten times. The gene calls are TRBV20-1 and TRBJ1-2, with D possibly matching TRBD1 (6 bases). Germline values: CDR1 DFQATT, CDR2 SNEGSKA (reference sequence). Trimming removed 0 bases from V and 4 bases from J, with 12 bases in between. The CDR3 has 14 residues. CDR3 protein: CSARDVGGLYGYTF. The CDR3 coding sequence is TGCAGTGCTAGAGATGTTGGGGGGCTCTATGGCTACACCTTC.

The rearrangement joins TRBV29-1 to TRBJ1-3; D may be TRBD1 (5 bases). The CDR3 is made up of 19 amino acids. CDR1 is SQVTM and CDR2 is ANQGSEA in the germline V gene. Trimming left V 3 bases short and J 3 bases short, with 27 bases between. This chain's CDR3 is CSVEEYLAGGPVNGNTIYF. In DNA, the CDR3 is TGCAGCGTTGAGGAGTATCTAGCGGGGGGACCGGTTAATGGAAACACCATATATTTT.

This clonotype was observed a few times. The chain employs TRBV7-2 and TRBJ2-3; TRBD1 aligns across 11 bases. V lost 3 bases, J lost 1 base, and 3 bases stayed unmatched. Germline V gene lookup returns CDR1 SGHTA and CDR2 FQGNSA. The length of the CDR3 is 16 residues. The chain's CDR3 is CASSLGTGGGTDTQYF. CDR3 DNA: TGTGCCAGCAGCTTGGGGACAGGGGGAGGCACAGATACGCAGTATTTT.

This clonotype turned up a few times. The V and J genes are TRBV6-2 or TRBV6-3 and TRBJ2-5; D not resolved. The CDR3 has 15 residues. Germline loops: CDR1 MNHEY, CDR2 SVGEGT. V lost 4 bases and J 9 bases, leaving 21 bases between the germline ends. The CDR3 loop is CASSSPARSVLAQYF. CDR3 bases: TGTGCCAGCAGTTCCCCCGCCCGGTCAGTTTTGGCCCAGTACTTC.

In this sample, this clonotype turned up many times. This chain links TRBV18 with TRBJ2-3; D remains unclear. With 2 bases removed from V and 2 bases from J, the gap between germline ends came to 8 bases. Germline V gene lookup returns CDR1 KGHSH and CDR2 LQKENI. This CDR3 contains 14 residues. CDR3 residues: CASSPVLFTDTQYF. The DNA for the CDR3 is TGTGCCAGCTCACCAGTACTGTTCACAGATACGCAGTATTTT.

This clonotype was observed many times. The rearrangement links TRBV20-1 to TRBJ2-2; D remains unclear. There are 13 residues in the CDR3. From germline, CDR1 is DFQATT and CDR2 SNEGSKA (reference sequence). The ends were cut back, 0 bases at V and 7 bases at J, with 9 bases in the middle. The CDR3 loop reads CSARDNSNGELFF. The CDR3 nucleotides read TGCAGTGCTAGAGACAACAGTAACGGGGAGCTGTTTTTT.

This CDR3 is CASTQGAGNEKLFF. The CDR3 DNA follows: TGTGCCAGCACCCAGGGGGCAGGGAATGAAAAACTGTTTTTT. The chain carries TRBV28 and TRBJ1-4; TRBD1 agrees at 8 bases. This CDR3 spans 14 amino acids. J gave up 5 bases and V 7 bases, and 6 bases lay outside the gene matches. CDR1 is MDHEN and CDR2 is SYDVKM in the germline V gene. Looking up the rest from reference TRBV28 and TRBJ1-4 gives the full variable domain: DVKVTQSSRYLVKRTGEKVFLECVQDMDHENMFWYRQDPGLGLRLIYFSYDVKMKEKGDIPEGYSVSREKKERFSLILESASTNQTSMYLCASTQGAGNEKLFFGSGTQLSVL.

With respect to this clonotype: Its ends do not fully match the called genes, so a read error is possible. This sequence joins TRBV2 and TRBJ2-1; 7 bases align to TRBD1. The germline V gene encodes CDR1 SNHLY and CDR2 FYNNEI. The CDR3 covers 17 residues. The CDR3 DNA follows: TGTGCCAGCAGTGAAGGGAGAGGGGGCGACCTTACCGGGGAGCTGTTCTTC. Its protein is CASSEGRGGDLTGELFF.

The rearrangement joins TRBV10-3 to TRBJ1-4, with 10 bases lining up with TRBD1. Per germline, CDR1 ENHRY and CDR2 SYGVKD. The CDR3 spans 15 residues. Unmatched junction bases numbered 3, after V lost 4 bases and J lost 4 bases. The CDR3 sequence is CAISGTGGNNEKLFF. For the CDR3, the DNA is TGTGCCATCAGTGGGACAGGGGGAAATAATGAAAAACTGTTTTTT.

The chain carries TRBV7-6 and TRBJ1-3; TRBD1 matches 7 bases. The assigned J gene may be wrong: the sequence end matches TRBJ1-5 better. CDR3 length: 15 residues. The germline CDR1 and CDR2 sequences are SGHVS and FNYEAQ. The CDR3 region has the DNA TGTGCCAGCAGCTTAAAAGGGGGCGCGGGTCAGCCCCAGCATTTT. It yields the protein CASSLKGGAGQPQHF.

DNA for the CDR3: TGTGCCAGCAGCTTTTTCGGTCAAGAGACCCAGTACTTC. Its protein product is CASSFFGQETQYF. The gene calls are TRBV7-2 and TRBJ2-5; D unclear. Germline CDR1 is SGHTA and CDR2 is FQGNSA. CDR3 size: 13 residues. With 3 bases removed from V and 2 bases from J, the gap between germline ends came to 7 bases.

The rearrangement links TRBV20-1 to TRBJ2-3; the D gene is possibly TRBD2 (6 bases). The V gene lost 5 bases and the J gene lost 0 bases, with 12 bases spanning the gap. The CDR3 totals 14 residues. The germline V gene encodes CDR1 DFQATT and CDR2 SNEGSKA (reference sequence). CDR3 nucleotides: TGCAGTGCTCCCGGAGGGGCTAGCACAGATACGCAGTATTTT. Translated, it gives CSAPGGASTDTQYF.

This clonotype was seen a handful of times. The rearrangement uses TRBV29-1 and TRBJ1-4; D is possibly TRBD1 (6 bases). Germline V gene lookup returns CDR1 SQVTM and CDR2 ANQGSEA. The CDR3 covers 13 residues. V lost 0 bases and J 10 bases, leaving 12 bases between the germline ends. CDR3 residues: CSVEEYRDRKLFF. CDR3 DNA sequence: TGCAGCGTTGAAGAGTACAGGGATCGAAAACTGTTTTTT.

V usage is TRBV11-1 and J usage is TRBJ2-7; the D gene is possibly TRBD2 (5 bases). V was pared by 5 bases and J by 6 bases, with 11 bases between. This CDR3 is built from 12 residues. Germline V gene sequence: CDR1 SGHAT, CDR2 FQDESV (reference sequence). The CDR3 DNA reads as TGTGCCAGCAGCCAAAGAGGAGGCGAGCAGTACGTC. Its protein product is CASSQRGGEQYV.

There are many counts of this clonotype. The chain uses TRBV20-1 and TRBJ2-5; 7 positions agree with TRBD2. This CDR3 is built from 17 residues. Germline lookup yields CDR1 DFQATT and CDR2 SNEGSKA (reference sequence). Germline trimming cut 5 bases from V and 0 bases from J; bases unmatched to any gene: 15. CDR3 residues: CSAWGGEDSSYQETQYF. The DNA of the CDR3 is TGCAGTGCTTGGGGAGGGGAGGATTCTTCGTACCAAGAGACCCAGTACTTC.

The chain employs TRBV19 and TRBJ1-6, with D possibly TRBD1 on 5 matching bases. The V end lost 0 bases, the J end lost 10 bases, and 16 bases lay between the germline ends. The CDR3 loop spans 16 amino acids. CDR1 is LNHDA and CDR2 is SQIVND in the germline V gene (reference sequence). As DNA, the CDR3 is TGTGCCAGTAGTATAGATTCGGGGTCAGGGAGATCACCCCTCCACTTT. This encodes CASSIDSGSGRSPLHF.

The gene calls are TRBV15 and TRBJ1-6; D remains unclear. The CDR3 has 12 residues. CDR1 and CDR2 from the germline V gene are LNHNV and YYDKDF (reference sequence). Trimming removed 5 bases from V and 7 bases from J, with 6 bases in between. For the CDR3, the DNA is TGTGCCACCAGCCCCGAAAATTCACCCCTCCACTTT. Translating gives CATSPENSPLHF.

This clonotype occurred many times. The chain carries TRBV7-3 and TRBJ1-5; D not certain. The CDR3 contains 9 residues. Germline V gives CDR1 SGHTA, CDR2 FQGTGA. V was shortened by 8 bases and J by 9 bases, with 5 bases between the two germline ends. In DNA, the CDR3 is TGTGCCAGCGGAGGGCCCCAGCATTTT. Its protein product is CASGGPQHF.

This clonotype was seen ten or more times. The V gene is TRBV3-1, the J gene TRBJ1-1; 9 bases are shared with TRBD1. The CDR3 spans 14 residues. V shed 4 bases, J shed 2 bases, and the junction held 2 bases outside the gene matches. Germline values: CDR1 LGHDT, CDR2 YNNKEL (reference sequence). The CDR3 coding sequence is TGTGCCAGCAGCCGACAGGGGGGCAACACTGAAGCTTTCTTT. It specifies CASSRQGGNTEAFF.

In this sample, this clonotype turned up many times. CDR3 loop: CASSLTGRATDTQYF. CDR3 DNA: TGTGCCAGCAGCTTAACGGGAAGAGCCACAGATACGCAGTATTTT. The chain combines TRBV7-3 with TRBJ2-3; D not certain. The CDR3 has 15 residues. With 0 bases removed from V and 2 bases from J, the gap between germline ends came to 9 bases. The germline gives CDR1 SGHTA, CDR2 FQGTGA.

The chain couples TRBV20-1 to TRBJ1-4, with TRBD1 matching over 7 bases. This CDR3 contains 18 residues. V gave up 1 base and J gave up 10 bases; unmatched junction bases: 21. From germline, CDR1 is DFQATT and CDR2 SNEGSKA (reference sequence). CDR3 protein: CSARGLTGDPASGGKLFF. For the CDR3, the DNA is TGCAGTGCTAGAGGGCTCACAGGGGACCCCGCCTCTGGGGGAAAACTGTTTTTT.

In regard to this clonotype: Compared with germline, one end of the junction differs, possibly owing to a read error. The chain carries TRBV2 and TRBJ2-5; TRBD1 or TRBD2 may be the D gene (5 bases each). CDR1 is SNHLY, CDR2 FYNNEI, per germline. The CDR3 extends over 15 amino acids. The CDR3 coding sequence is TGTGCCAGCAGACAAAACGGGGCAGGACAAGAGACCCAGCACTTC. Amino acids: CASRQNGAGQETQHF.

Note on this clonotype: The junction departs from the called germline gene at one end, perhaps through a read error. The chain uses TRBV20-1 and TRBJ2-7; possible D gene TRBD1, 5 bases. Germline values: CDR1 DFQATT, CDR2 SNEGSKA (reference sequence). The CDR3 runs 10 residues. The CDR3 nucleotides are TGCAGTGCTCGAGACAGAGAGCAGTACTTC. It codes for CSARDREQYF.

CDR3 sequence (DNA): TGTGCCTGGGTGGGGGCCTACCGAGGGAACACTGAAGCTTTCTTT. Translated: CAWVGAYRGNTEAFF. V usage is TRBV30 and J usage is TRBJ1-1; maybe TRBD1 (6 bases). Trimming left V 5 bases short and J 1 base short, with 17 bases between. Germline V lookup: CDR1 GTSNPN, CDR2 SVGIG (reference sequence). CDR3 length: 15 amino acids.